Given below is one TCR beta chain in context. This entry belongs to a study of blood T cell repertoires in COVID-19. Background on the study: Specimens from acute and convalescent COVID-19 originated in the United States, Italy and Spain. From T cells, B-cell-depleted T cells, or PBMCs came the material, which was cDNA or gDNA.

Original methodology: Amplified reference gene primers provided the basis for estimating nucleated cell counts. Only in-frame clones appear in the TCRdb table, and some are missing; sequencing was by immunoSEQ multiplex PCR. That table gives V, J and clone size, and the DNA gave D and trimming. The sample consists of 55,000 to 95,000 clones, roughly 76% of them appearing once. CDR3 length: 16 amino acids. The germline V gene has CDR1 KGHSH and CDR2 LQKENI. The V gene lost 2 bases and the J gene lost 0 bases, with 10 bases spanning the gap. Sequences were obtained from peripheral blood. The receptor's source is a woman between 65 and 79 years old with acute or convalescent COVID-19. The V call is TRBV18, the J call TRBJ2-2, with D tentatively TRBD1 (6 bases). In DNA form, the CDR3 reads TGTGCCAGCTCACCAAGGACAGCCGCGAACACCGGGGAGCTGTTTTTT. Translation gives CASSPRTAANTGELFF.